Here is one T cell receptor (beta chain) with its context. Its antigen is unidentified. The study ran its PCR with 60 Vbeta and 13 Jbeta primers. The protocol was immunoSEQ multiplex PCR, while the TCRdb copy is restricted to in-frame clones and leaves out a portion. This sample carries 200,000 or so clones, 82% of them seen once, and the ten largest clones take roughly 0.098%. The data are from a study of cytomegalovirus exposure and HLA in healthy donors. Regarding the study as a whole: Among TCR beta chains, those listed as cytomegalovirus-associated numbered over 150. Later work found that TCR association rates differed between HLA loci; DRB1 had the most and HLA-C the fewest. Judged likely to be a sequencing artifact was a cluster of highly shared sequence variants.

Germline assignment: CDR1 SGHTA and CDR2 FQGTGA. V was cut by 2 bases and J by 0 bases, with 6 bases left in between. CDR3 size: 14 residues. Input material: PBMCs. The sequence derives from a boy between 2 and 10 years old in good health and CMV-seronegative. The genes are TRBV7-3 and TRBJ2-3; D gene uncertain. In nucleotides, the CDR3 is TGTGCCAGCAGCTTACCATTTAGCACAGATACGCAGTATTTT. Encoded protein: CASSLPFSTDTQYF.